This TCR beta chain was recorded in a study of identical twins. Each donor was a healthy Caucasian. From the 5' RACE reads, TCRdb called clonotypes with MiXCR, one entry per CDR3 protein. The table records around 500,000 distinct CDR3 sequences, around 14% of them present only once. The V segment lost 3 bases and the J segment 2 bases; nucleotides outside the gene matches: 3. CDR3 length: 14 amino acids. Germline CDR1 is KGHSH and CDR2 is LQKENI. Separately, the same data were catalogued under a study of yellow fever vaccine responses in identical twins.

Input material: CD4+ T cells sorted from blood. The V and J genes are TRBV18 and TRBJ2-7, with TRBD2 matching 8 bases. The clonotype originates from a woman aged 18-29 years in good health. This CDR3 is CASSPLAGTYEQYF. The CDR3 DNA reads TGTGCCAGCTCACCGTTAGCGGGAACCTACGAGCAGTACTTC.